This T cell receptor (beta chain) was sequenced in a study of control samples from healthy donors and cancer patients. TCRdb keeps only in-frame clones here, not all; method: immunoSEQ multiplex PCR. Of around 50,000 clones detected, 89% appear once; the ten largest clones hold roughly 1.5%. This TCR was sampled from a man aged 35-49 years with colorectal cancer. The sample comprised PBMCs.

CDR3 amino acids: CASSQEGRGTNTDTQYF. In DNA, the CDR3 is TGTGCCAGCAGCCAAGAAGGGAGGGGGACAAACACAGATACGCAGTATTTT. The V gene is TRBV3-1 (or the pseudogene TRBV3-2), the J gene TRBJ2-3; TRBD2 is a possible D gene (7 bases). CDR3 length equals 17 residues. In germline, CDR1 is LGHDT, CDR2 YNNKEL (reference sequence). V was cut by 0 bases and J by 2 bases, with 15 bases left in between.